Sequencing of this TCR beta chain was carried out in a study of vaccination effects on CD4 cells after COVID-19. Study details: Participants were vaccinated with two doses of either the BNT162b2 or mRNA-1273 vaccine. Two convalescent patients were sampled 16 days and one week before vaccination.

Between days 9 and 11 of culture, CD4+ T cells were separated out. A PCR test confirmed that the person had SARS-CoV-2 infection between March and December 2020. Concerning this clone: Its antigen remains unknown.

Trimming took 3 bases from V and 2 from J, leaving 6 bases between them. CDR1 and CDR2 (germline): SGHRS, YFSETQ. The CDR3 runs to 14 residues. Regarding the study as a whole: Whether induced by infection or by vaccine, clones showed marked clonal contraction late after vaccination.

The repertoire was sequenced with immunoSEQ multiplex PCR; TCRdb's copy has only in-frame clones and lacks some. Here the sample spans around 50,000 clones, about 78% being singletons. This TCR was sampled from a human donor who had a prior SARS-CoV-2 infection. Source: CD4+ T cells from PBMCs cultured without peptide, taken before COVID-19 vaccination. The chain couples TRBV5-1 to TRBJ2-6; D gene unclear. The CDR3 reads CASSWTAGANVLTF. CDR3 in DNA: TGCGCCAGCAGCTGGACCGCTGGGGCCAACGTCCTGACTTTC.